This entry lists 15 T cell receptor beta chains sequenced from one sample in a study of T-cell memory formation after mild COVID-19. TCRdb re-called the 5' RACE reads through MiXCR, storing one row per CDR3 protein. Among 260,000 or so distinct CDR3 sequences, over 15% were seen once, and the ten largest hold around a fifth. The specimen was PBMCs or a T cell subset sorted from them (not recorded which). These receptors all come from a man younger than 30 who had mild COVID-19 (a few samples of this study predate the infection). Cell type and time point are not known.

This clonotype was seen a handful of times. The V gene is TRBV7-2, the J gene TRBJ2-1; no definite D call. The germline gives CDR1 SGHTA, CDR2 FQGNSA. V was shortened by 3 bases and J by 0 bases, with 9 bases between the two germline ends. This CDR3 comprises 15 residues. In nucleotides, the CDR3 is TGTGCCAGCAGCTTGGTGGGATACTCCTACAATGAGCAGTTCTTC. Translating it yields CASSLVGYSYNEQFF.

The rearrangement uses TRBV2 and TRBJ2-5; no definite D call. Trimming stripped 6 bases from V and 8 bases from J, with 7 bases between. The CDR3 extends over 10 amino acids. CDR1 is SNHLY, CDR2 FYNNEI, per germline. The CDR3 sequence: CASRYYTQYF. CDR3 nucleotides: TGTGCCAGCAGATACTATACCCAGTACTTC.

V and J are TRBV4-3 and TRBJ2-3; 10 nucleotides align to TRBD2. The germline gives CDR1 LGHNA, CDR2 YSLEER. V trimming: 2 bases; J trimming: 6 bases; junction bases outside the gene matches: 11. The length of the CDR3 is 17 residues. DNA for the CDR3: TGCGCCAGCAGCCAATGGGGCGCTGGGACTAGCGACGATACGCAGTATTTT. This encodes CASSQWGAGTSDDTQYF.

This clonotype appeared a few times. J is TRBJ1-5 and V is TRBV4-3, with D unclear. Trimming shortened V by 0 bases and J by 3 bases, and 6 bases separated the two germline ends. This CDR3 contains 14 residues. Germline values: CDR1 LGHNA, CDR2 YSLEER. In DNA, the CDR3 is TGCGCCAGCAGCCAAGATCGGGTCAATCAGCCCCAGCATTTT. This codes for CASSQDRVNQPQHF.

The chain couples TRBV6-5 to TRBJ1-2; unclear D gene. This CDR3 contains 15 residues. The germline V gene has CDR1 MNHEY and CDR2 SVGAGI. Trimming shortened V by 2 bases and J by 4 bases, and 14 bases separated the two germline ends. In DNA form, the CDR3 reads TGTGCCAGCAGTTACGAGGGTACACTAATCTATGGCTACACCTTC. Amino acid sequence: CASSYEGTLIYGYTF.

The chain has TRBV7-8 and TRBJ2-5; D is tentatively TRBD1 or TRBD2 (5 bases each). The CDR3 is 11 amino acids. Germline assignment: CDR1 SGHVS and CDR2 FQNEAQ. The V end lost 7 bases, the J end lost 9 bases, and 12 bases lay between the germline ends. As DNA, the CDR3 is TGTGCCAGCACGCAAGTGGGGGCCCAGTACTTC. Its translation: CASTQVGAQYF.

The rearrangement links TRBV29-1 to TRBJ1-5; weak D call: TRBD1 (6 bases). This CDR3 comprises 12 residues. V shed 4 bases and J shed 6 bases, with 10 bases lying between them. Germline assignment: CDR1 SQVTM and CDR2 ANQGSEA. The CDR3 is CSVVEGGQPQHF. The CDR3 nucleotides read TGCAGCGTTGTAGAAGGGGGTCAGCCCCAGCATTTT.

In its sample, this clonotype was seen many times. The DNA for the CDR3 is TGTGCCAGCAGCTCGGGACAGAACTATGGCTACACCTTC. Translating it yields CASSSGQNYGYTF. The rearrangement uses TRBV7-9 and TRBJ1-2; 7 bases match TRBD1. The CDR3 is 13 residues long. V lost 4 bases, J lost 2 bases, and 1 base stayed unmatched. Looked up from germline, CDR1 is SEHNR and CDR2 is FQNEAQ (reference sequence).

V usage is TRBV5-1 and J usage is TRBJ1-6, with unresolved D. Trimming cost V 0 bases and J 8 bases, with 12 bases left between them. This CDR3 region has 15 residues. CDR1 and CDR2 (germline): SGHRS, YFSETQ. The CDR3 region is CASSLGVFGHSPLHF. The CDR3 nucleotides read TGCGCCAGCAGCTTGGGGGTATTCGGGCATTCACCCCTCCACTTT.

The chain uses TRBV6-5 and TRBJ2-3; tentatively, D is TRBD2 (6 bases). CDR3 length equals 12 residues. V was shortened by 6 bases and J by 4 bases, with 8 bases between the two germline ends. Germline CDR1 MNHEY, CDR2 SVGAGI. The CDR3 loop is CASRGTPDTQYF. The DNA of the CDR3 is TGTGCCAGCAGGGGGACTCCAGATACGCAGTATTTT.

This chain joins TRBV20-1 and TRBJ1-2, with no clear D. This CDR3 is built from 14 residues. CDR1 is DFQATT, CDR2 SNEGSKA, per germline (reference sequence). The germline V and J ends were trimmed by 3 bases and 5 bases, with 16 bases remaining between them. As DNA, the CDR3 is TGCAGTGCTAGCGGGGTCCAGAATTTATATGGCTACACCTTC. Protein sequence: CSASGVQNLYGYTF.

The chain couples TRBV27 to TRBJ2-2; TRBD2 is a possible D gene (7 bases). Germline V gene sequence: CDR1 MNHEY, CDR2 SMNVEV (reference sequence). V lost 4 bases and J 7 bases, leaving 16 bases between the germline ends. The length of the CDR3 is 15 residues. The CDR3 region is CASSSEPGGLGELFF. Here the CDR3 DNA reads TGTGCCAGCAGTTCTGAGCCCGGGGGGCTCGGGGAGCTGTTTTTT.

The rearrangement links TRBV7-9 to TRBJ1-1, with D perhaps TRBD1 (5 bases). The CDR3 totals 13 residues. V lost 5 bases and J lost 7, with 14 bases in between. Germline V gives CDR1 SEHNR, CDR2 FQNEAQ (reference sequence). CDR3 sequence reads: CASSMSRQFEAFF. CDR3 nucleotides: TGTGCCAGCAGCATGTCGCGACAGTTTGAAGCTTTCTTT.

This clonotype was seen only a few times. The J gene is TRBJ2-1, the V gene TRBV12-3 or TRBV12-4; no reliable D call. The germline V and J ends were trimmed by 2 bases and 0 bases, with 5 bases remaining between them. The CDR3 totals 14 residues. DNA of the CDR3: TGTGCCAGCAGTTTACTGAGCTCCTACAATGAGCAGTTCTTC. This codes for CASSLLSSYNEQFF.

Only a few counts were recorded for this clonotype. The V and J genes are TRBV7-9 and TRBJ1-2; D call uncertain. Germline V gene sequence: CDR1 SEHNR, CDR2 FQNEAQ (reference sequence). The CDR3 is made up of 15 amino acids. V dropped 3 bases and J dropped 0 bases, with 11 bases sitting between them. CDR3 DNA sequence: TGTGCCAGCAGCTTCCCTTCCGGGGCTAACTATGGCTACACCTTC. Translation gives CASSFPSGANYGYTF.